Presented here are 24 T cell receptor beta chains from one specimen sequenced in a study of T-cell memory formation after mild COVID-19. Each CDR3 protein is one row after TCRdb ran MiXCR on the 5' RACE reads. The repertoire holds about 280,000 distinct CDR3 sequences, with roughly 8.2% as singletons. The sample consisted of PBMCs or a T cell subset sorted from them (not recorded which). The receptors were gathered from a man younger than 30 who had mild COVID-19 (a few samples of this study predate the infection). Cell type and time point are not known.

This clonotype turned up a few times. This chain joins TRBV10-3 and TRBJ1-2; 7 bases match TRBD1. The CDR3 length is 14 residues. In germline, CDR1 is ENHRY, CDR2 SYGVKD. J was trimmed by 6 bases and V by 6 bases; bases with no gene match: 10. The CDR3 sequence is CAIRTGDGVHGYTF. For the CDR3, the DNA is TGTGCCATCAGAACAGGGGATGGAGTCCATGGCTACACCTTC.

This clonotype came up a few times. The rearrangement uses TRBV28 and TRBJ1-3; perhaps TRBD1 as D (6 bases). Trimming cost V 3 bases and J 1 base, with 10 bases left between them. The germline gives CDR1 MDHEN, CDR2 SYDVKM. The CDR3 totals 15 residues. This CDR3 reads CASSLGGTSGNTIYF. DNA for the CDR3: TGTGCCAGCAGTTTGGGGGGGACATCTGGAAACACCATATATTTT.

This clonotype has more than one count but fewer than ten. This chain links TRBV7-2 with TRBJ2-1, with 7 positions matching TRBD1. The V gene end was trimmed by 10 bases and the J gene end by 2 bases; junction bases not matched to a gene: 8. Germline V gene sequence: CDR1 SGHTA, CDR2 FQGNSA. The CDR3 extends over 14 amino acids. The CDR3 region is CATNLGQAYNEQFF. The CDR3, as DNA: TGTGCCACCAACCTAGGACAGGCCTACAATGAGCAGTTCTTC.

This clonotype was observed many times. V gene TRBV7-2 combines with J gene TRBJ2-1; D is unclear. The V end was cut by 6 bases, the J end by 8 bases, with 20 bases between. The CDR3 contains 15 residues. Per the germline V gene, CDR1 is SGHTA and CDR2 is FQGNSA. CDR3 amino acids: CASSPRPIGLHEQFF. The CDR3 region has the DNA TGTGCCAGCAGTCCCCGGCCGATAGGGCTGCATGAGCAGTTCTTC.

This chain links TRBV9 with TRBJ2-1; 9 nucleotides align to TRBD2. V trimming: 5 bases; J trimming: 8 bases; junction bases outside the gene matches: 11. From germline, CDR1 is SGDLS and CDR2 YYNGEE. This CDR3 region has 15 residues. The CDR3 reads CASSQGSGGIYEQFF. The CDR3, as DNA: TGTGCCAGCAGTCAGGGCAGCGGGGGGATATATGAGCAGTTCTTC.

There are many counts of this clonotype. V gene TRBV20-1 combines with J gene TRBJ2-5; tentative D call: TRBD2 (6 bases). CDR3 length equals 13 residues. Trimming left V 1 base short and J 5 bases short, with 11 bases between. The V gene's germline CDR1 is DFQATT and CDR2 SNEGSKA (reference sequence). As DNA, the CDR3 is TGCAGTGCTAGAGCATGGAGCGGGGAGACCCAGTACTTC. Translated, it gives CSARAWSGETQYF.

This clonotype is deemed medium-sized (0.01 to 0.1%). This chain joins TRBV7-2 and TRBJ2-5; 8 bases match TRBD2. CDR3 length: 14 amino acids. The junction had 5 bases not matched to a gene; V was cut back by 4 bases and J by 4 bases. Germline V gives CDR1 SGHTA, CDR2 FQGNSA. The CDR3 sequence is CASSSGGAPETQYF. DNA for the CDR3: TGTGCCAGCAGCTCCGGGGGGGCCCCAGAGACCCAGTACTTC.

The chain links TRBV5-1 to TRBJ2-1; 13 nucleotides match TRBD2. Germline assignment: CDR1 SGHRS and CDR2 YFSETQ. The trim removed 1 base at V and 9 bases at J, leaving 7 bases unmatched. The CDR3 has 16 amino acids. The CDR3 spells CASSLQLAGGLTEQFF. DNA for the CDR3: TGCGCCAGCAGCTTGCAACTAGCGGGGGGGCTTACTGAGCAGTTCTTC.

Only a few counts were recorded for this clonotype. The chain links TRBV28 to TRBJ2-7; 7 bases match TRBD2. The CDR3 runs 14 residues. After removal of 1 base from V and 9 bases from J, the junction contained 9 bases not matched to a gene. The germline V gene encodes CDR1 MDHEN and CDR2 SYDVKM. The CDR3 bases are TGTGCCAGCAGTTTATCTATGGATTCGGGGGGGCAGTACGTC. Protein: CASSLSMDSGGQYV.

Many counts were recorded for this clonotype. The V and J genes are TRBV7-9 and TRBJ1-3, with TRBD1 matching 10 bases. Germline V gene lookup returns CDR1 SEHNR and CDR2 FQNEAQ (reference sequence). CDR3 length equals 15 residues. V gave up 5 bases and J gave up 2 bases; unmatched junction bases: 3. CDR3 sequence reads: CASSLTGGTGNTIYF. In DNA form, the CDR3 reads TGTGCCAGCAGCCTGACAGGGGGCACTGGAAACACCATATATTTT.

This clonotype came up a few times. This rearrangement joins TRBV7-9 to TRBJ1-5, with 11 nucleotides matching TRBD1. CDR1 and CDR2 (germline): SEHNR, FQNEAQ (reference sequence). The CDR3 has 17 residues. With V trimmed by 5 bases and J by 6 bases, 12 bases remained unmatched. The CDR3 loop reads CASSRGSGQGAGQPQHF. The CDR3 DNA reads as TGTGCCAGCAGCCGAGGTTCCGGACAGGGGGCGGGTCAGCCCCAGCATTTT.

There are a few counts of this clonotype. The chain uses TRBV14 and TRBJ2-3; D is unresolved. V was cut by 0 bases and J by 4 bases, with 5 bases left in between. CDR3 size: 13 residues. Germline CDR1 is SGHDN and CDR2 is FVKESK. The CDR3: CASSQDVADTQYF. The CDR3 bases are TGTGCCAGCAGCCAAGATGTGGCAGATACGCAGTATTTT.

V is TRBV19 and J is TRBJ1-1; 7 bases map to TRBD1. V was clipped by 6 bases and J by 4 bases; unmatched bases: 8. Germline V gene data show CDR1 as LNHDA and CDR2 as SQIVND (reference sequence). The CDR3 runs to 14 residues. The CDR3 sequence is CASRRQGIGTEAFF. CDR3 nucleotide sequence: TGTGCCAGTAGAAGACAGGGAATTGGCACTGAAGCTTTCTTT.

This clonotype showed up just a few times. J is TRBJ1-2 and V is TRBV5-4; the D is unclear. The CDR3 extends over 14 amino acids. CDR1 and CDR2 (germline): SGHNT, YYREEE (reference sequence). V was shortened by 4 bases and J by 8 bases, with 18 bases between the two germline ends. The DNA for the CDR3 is TGTGCCAGCAGCATCCGAGAGGCCGCCGGGGGCTACACCTTC. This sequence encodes CASSIREAAGGYTF. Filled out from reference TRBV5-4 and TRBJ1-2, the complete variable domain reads ETGVTQSPTHLIKTRGQQVTLRCSSQSGHNTVSWYQQALGQGPQFIFQYYREEENGRGNFPPRFSGLQFPNYSSELNVNALELDDSALYLCASSIREAAGGYTFGSGTRLTVV.

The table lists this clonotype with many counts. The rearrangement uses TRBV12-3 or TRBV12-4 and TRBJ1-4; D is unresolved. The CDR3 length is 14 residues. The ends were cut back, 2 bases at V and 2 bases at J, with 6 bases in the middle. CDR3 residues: CASSLSSTNEKLFF. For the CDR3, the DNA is TGTGCCAGCAGTTTAAGCTCGACTAATGAAAAACTGTTTTTT.

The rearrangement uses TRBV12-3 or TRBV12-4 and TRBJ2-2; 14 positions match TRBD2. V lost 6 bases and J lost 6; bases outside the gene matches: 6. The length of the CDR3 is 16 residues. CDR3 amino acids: CASRQTSGGVAGELFF. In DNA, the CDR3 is TGTGCCAGCAGACAGACTAGCGGGGGGGTGGCCGGGGAGCTGTTTTTT.

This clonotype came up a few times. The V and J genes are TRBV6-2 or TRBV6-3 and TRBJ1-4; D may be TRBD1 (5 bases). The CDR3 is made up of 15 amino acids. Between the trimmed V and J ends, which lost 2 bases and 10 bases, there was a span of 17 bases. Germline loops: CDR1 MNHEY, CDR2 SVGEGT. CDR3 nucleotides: TGTGCCAGCAGTTACCCACTGGACAATTTCGGAAAACTGTTTTTT. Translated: CASSYPLDNFGKLFF.

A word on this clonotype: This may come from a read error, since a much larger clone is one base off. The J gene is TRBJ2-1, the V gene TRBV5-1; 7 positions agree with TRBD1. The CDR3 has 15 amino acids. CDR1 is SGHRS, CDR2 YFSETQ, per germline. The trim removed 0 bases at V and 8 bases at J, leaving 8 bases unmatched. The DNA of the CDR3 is TGCGCCAGCAGCTTGGAGGGGGCCGGGTACTATGAGCAGTTCTTC. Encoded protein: CASSLEGAGYYEQFF. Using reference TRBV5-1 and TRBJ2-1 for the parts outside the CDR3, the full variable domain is KAGVTQTPRYLIKTRGQQVTLSCSPISGHRSVSWYQQTPGQGLQFLFEYFSETQRNKGNFPGRFSGRQFSNSRSEMNVSTLELGDSALYLCASSLEGAGYYEQFFGPGTRLTVL.

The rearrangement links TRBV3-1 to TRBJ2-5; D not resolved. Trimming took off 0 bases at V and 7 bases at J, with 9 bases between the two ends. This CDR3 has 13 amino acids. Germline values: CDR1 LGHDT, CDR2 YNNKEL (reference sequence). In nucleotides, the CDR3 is TGTGCCAGCAGCCAAGATCGGAGAGCGACCCAGTACTTC. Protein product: CASSQDRRATQYF.

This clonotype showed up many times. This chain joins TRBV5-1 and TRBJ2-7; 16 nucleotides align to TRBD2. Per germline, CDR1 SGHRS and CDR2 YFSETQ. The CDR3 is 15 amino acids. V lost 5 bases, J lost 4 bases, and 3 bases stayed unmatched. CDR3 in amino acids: CASRGLAGGSYEQYF. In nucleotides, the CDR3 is TGCGCCAGCAGGGGACTAGCGGGGGGGAGTTACGAGCAGTACTTC.

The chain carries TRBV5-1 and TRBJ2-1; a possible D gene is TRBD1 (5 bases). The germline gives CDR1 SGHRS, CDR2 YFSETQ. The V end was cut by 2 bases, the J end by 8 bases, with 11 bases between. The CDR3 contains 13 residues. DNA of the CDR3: TGCGCCAGCAGCTTAGGGGTATCGGATGAGCAGTTCTTC. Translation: CASSLGVSDEQFF.

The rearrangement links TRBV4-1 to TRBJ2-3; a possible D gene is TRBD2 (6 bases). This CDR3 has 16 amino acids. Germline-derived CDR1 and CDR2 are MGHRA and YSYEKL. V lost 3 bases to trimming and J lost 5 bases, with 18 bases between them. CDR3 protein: CASSQPLARDRDTQYF. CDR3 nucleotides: TGCGCCAGCAGCCAGCCCCTAGCGAGAGATAGAGATACGCAGTATTTT.

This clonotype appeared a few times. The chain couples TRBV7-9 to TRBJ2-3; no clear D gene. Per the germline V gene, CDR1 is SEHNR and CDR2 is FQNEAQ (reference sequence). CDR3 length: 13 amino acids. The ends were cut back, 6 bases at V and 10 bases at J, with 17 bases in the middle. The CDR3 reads CASSLNFQTSQYF. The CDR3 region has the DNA TGTGCCAGCAGTTTAAATTTCCAGACTTCGCAGTATTTT.

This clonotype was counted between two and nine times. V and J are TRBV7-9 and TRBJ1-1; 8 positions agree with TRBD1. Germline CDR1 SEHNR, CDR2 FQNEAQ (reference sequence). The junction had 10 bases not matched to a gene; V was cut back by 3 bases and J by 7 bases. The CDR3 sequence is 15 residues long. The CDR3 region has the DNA TGTGCCAGCAGCTTGGGGGACAGGCATATTTTTGAAGCTTTCTTT. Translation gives CASSLGDRHIFEAFF. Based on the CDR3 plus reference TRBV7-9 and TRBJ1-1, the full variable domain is DTGVSQNPRHKITKRGQNVTFRCDPISEHNRLYWYRQTLGQGPEFLTYFQNEAQLEKSRLLSDRFSAERPKGSFSTLEIQRTEQGDSAMYLCASSLGDRHIFEAFFGQGTRLTVV.